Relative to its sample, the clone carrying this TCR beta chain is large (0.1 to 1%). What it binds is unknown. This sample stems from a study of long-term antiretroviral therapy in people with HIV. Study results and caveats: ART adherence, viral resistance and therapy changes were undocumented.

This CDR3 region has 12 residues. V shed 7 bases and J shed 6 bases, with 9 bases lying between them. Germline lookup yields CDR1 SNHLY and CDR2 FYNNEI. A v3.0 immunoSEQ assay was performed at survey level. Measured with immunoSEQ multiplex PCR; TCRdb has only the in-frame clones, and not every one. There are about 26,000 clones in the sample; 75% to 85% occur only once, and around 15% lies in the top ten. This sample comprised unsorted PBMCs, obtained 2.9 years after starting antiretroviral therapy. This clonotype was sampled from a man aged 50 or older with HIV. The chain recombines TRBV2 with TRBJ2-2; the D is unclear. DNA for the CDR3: TGTGCCAGCACTTGGACGGCCGGGGAGCTGTTTTTT. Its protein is CASTWTAGELFF. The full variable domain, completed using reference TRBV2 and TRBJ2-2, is EPEVTQTPSHQVTQMGQEVILRCVPISNHLYFYWYRQILGQKVEFLVSFYNNEISEKSEIFDDQFSVERPDGSNFTLKIRSTKLEDSAMYFCASTWTAGELFFGEGSRLTVL.